The 25 T cell receptor beta chains listed next were all sequenced from one sample in a study of identical twins. TCRdb reprocessed the 5' RACE reads via MiXCR and lists one record per CDR3 protein. The sample comprises about 900,000 distinct CDR3 sequences, about 12% of which are singletons, and roughly 1.5% rests with the top ten. These data were also reused for a study on yellow fever vaccine responses in identical twins.

The sequenced material came from PBMCs. The receptors originated from a woman younger than 30 in good health.

J is TRBJ1-2 and V is TRBV11-1; the match to TRBD1 covers 8 bases. J was trimmed by 1 base and V by 4 bases; bases with no gene match: 14. CDR3 size: 18 residues. The germline gives CDR1 SGHAT, CDR2 FQDESV (reference sequence). DNA for the CDR3: TGTGCCAGCAGCTCCCCTCGCCTGACAGGGGCCTTTAACTATGGCTACACCTTC. As protein: CASSSPRLTGAFNYGYTF.

The J gene is TRBJ2-1, the V gene TRBV5-5; weak D call: TRBD1 (5 bases). V dropped 5 bases and J dropped 1 base, with 13 bases sitting between them. The germline V gene encodes CDR1 SGHKS and CDR2 YYEKEE (reference sequence). The CDR3 runs 15 residues. The chain's CDR3 is CASSPWTKSYNEQFF. The CDR3 DNA is TGTGCCAGCAGTCCGTGGACAAAATCCTACAATGAGCAGTTCTTC.

The genes are TRBV20-1 and TRBJ2-1, with TRBD1 matching over 11 bases. The V and J ends lost 5 bases and 0 bases, in that order; junction bases with no gene match: 6. Germline V CDR1 and CDR2: DFQATT, SNEGSKA (reference sequence). The CDR3 extends over 16 amino acids. CDR3 in DNA: TGCAGTGCTGGTGGACAGGGGGCACACTCCTACAATGAGCAGTTCTTC. Its translation is CSAGGQGAHSYNEQFF.

The chain combines TRBV5-5 with TRBJ2-6; weak D call: TRBD1 (5 bases). The germline V gene encodes CDR1 SGHKS and CDR2 YYEKEE (reference sequence). Trimming took 1 base from V and 3 from J, leaving 14 bases between them. This CDR3 has 17 amino acids. The CDR3 DNA is TGTGCCAGCAGCTTGATACAGGACAACTATGGGGCCAACGTCCTGACTTTC. Protein: CASSLIQDNYGANVLTF.

The table lists this clonotype with a few counts. The chain carries TRBV7-9 and TRBJ1-1, with D tentatively TRBD1 (5 bases). The germline V gene encodes CDR1 SEHNR and CDR2 FQNEAQ (reference sequence). Trimming took off 1 base at V and 11 bases at J, with 8 bases between the two ends. The CDR3 covers 11 residues. The CDR3 DNA reads TGTGCCAGCAGCTTAGAGGGGCTTGCTTTCTTT. It translates to CASSLEGLAFF. The full variable domain, with the rest looked up from reference TRBV7-9 and TRBJ1-1, is DTGVSQNPRHKITKRGQNVTFRCDPISEHNRLYWYRQTLGQGPEFLTYFQNEAQLEKSRLLSDRFSAERPKGSFSTLEIQRTEQGDSAMYLCASSLEGLAFFGQGTRLTVV.

This clonotype was seen more than once but under ten times. The V gene is TRBV6-5, the J gene TRBJ1-1, with D hard to call. The CDR3 is 15 residues long. The germline V gene has CDR1 MNHEY and CDR2 SVGAGI. V gave up 0 bases and J gave up 2 bases, with 10 bases separating them. CDR3 sequence reads: CASSYSFGLNTEAFF. The CDR3 nucleotides are TGTGCCAGCAGTTACTCGTTTGGTCTTAACACTGAAGCTTTCTTT.

The chain employs TRBV6-6 and TRBJ2-1; no reliable D call. V was pared by 10 bases and J by 4 bases, with 11 bases between. The CDR3 runs to 12 residues. Per germline, CDR1 MNHNY and CDR2 SVGAGI (reference sequence). Here the CDR3 reads CATLLGYNEQFF. CDR3 nucleotides: TGTGCCACCCTTCTGGGTTACAATGAGCAGTTCTTC.

This clonotype was counted between two and nine times. This rearrangement joins TRBV7-9 to TRBJ1-5; 8 bases line up with TRBD1. The CDR3 runs 17 residues. The V segment lost 4 bases and the J segment 8 bases; nucleotides outside the gene matches: 16. Germline CDR1 reads SEHNR; CDR2 reads FQNEAQ (reference sequence). In nucleotides, the CDR3 is TGTGCCAGCAGCTCAGCATACTCTCAGGGGGCTAGGGAGCCCCAGCATTTT. It encodes CASSSAYSQGAREPQHF.

This clonotype was counted a few times. V and J are TRBV19 and TRBJ2-5; 9 bases are shared with TRBD1. With V trimmed by 4 bases and J by 0 bases, 6 bases remained unmatched. The CDR3 extends over 16 amino acids. Germline-derived CDR1 and CDR2 are LNHDA and SQIVND (reference sequence). CDR3 DNA sequence: TGTGCCAGTAGTACAGGGACAGGGACGTACCAAGAGACCCAGTACTTC. Protein product: CASSTGTGTYQETQYF.

Many counts were recorded for this clonotype. V usage is TRBV4-2 and J usage is TRBJ1-2; D is possibly TRBD1 (5 bases). The CDR3 length is 14 residues. The germline V gene has CDR1 LGHNA and CDR2 YNFKEQ. Between the trimmed V and J ends, which lost 0 bases and 3 bases, there was a span of 8 bases. CDR3 coding DNA: TGTGCCAGCAGCCAAGATCAAGGGGACTATGGCTACACCTTC. This codes for CASSQDQGDYGYTF.

This clonotype has more than one count but fewer than ten. The CDR3 DNA sequence: TGTGCCAGCAGCTTACAGGCTGCGAAGGGGGGGCAGTTCTTC. Amino acids: CASSLQAAKGGQFF. V usage is TRBV7-9 and J usage is TRBJ2-1; D possibly matches TRBD1 or TRBD2 (6 bases each). The germline V and J ends were trimmed by 2 bases and 12 bases, with 17 bases remaining between them. Germline-derived CDR1 and CDR2 are SEHNR and FQNEAQ (reference sequence). The CDR3 spans 14 residues.

This clonotype was seen only a few times. V is TRBV10-1 and J is TRBJ2-1; 11 nucleotides agree with TRBD2. J was trimmed by 9 bases and V by 4 bases; bases with no gene match: 8. Germline V CDR1 and CDR2: WNHNN, SYGVQD (reference sequence). This CDR3 has 15 amino acids. The CDR3, as DNA: TGCGCCAGCAGTGTGGGACTAGCGGCGATCGGTGAGCAGTTCTTC. Protein: CASSVGLAAIGEQFF.

This clonotype was detected only a few times. The chain carries TRBV20-1 and TRBJ2-3; 7 bases match TRBD2. This CDR3 comprises 15 residues. CDR1 is DFQATT, CDR2 SNEGSKA, per germline (reference sequence). The V gene end was trimmed by 3 bases and the J gene end by 0 bases; junction bases not matched to a gene: 6. The CDR3 DNA reads TGCAGTGCTAGGTCCAGCGGGACTAGCACAGATACGCAGTATTTT. Residues: CSARSSGTSTDTQYF.

This clonotype was seen many times. The J gene is TRBJ2-1, the V gene TRBV5-1; weak D call: TRBD1 (6 bases). Germline V gene sequence: CDR1 SGHRS, CDR2 YFSETQ. The CDR3 is 13 amino acids. The ends were cut back, 8 bases at V and 2 bases at J, with 11 bases in the middle. In DNA form, the CDR3 reads TGCGCCAGGGACAGCCCAGCCTACAATGAGCAGTTCTTC. It yields the protein CARDSPAYNEQFF. The full variable domain, in which reference TRBV5-1 and TRBJ2-1 provide the parts outside the CDR3, is KAGVTQTPRYLIKTRGQQVTLSCSPISGHRSVSWYQQTPGQGLQFLFEYFSETQRNKGNFPGRFSGRQFSNSRSEMNVSTLELGDSALYLCARDSPAYNEQFFGPGTRLTVL.

The J gene is TRBJ2-6, the V gene TRBV28; 7 positions agree with TRBD1. The CDR3 runs 15 residues. The V gene's germline CDR1 is MDHEN and CDR2 SYDVKM. J was trimmed by 0 bases and V by 6 bases; bases with no gene match: 2. Here the CDR3 reads CASRGQFSGANVLTF. In nucleotides, the CDR3 is TGTGCCAGCAGGGGACAGTTCTCTGGGGCCAACGTCCTGACTTTC.

This clonotype was observed a handful of times. This chain links TRBV11-2 with TRBJ2-1, with D possibly being TRBD1 or TRBD2 (6 bases each). The V gene lost 4 bases and the J gene lost 7 bases, with 14 bases spanning the gap. CDR3 length equals 14 residues. Germline CDR1 and CDR2: SGHAT and FQNNGV. The CDR3 protein is CASSSVRGPNEQFF. CDR3 nucleotide sequence: TGTGCCAGCAGCTCGGTTCGGGGGCCTAATGAGCAGTTCTTC.

This chain joins TRBV28 and TRBJ1-6; maybe TRBD1 (6 bases). The germline V gene has CDR1 MDHEN and CDR2 SYDVKM. The CDR3 is 21 amino acids. Trimming took off 3 bases at V and 9 bases at J, with 33 bases between the two ends. The CDR3 spells CASSLDLGGRSGSGWGSPLHF. DNA for the CDR3: TGTGCCAGCAGTTTGGATCTTGGGGGGCGCAGCGGCTCGGGGTGGGGTTCACCCCTCCACTTT.

The chain uses TRBV29-1 and TRBJ2-5; D perhaps matches TRBD1 (6 bases). The V gene's germline CDR1 is SQVTM and CDR2 ANQGSEA. V shed 0 bases and J shed 1 base, with 15 bases lying between them. This CDR3 spans 16 amino acids. The CDR3 sequence: CSVEDTLDRPQETQYF. CDR3 coding DNA: TGCAGCGTTGAAGATACCCTGGACAGACCCCAAGAGACCCAGTACTTC.

As DNA, the CDR3 is TGCGCCAGCAGCACCGGGAGGGTACACACCGGGGAGCTGTTTTTT. It translates to CASSTGRVHTGELFF. This sequence joins TRBV5-1 and TRBJ2-2, with 8 bases that match TRBD2. Germline assignment: CDR1 SGHRS and CDR2 YFSETQ. The CDR3 has 15 residues. Trimming removed 4 bases from V and 3 bases from J; junction bases left unmatched: 5.

The sample holds many counts of this clonotype. The rearrangement uses TRBV10-3 and TRBJ2-3; the D gene could be TRBD1 or TRBD2 (6 bases each). The CDR3 is made up of 16 amino acids. Trimming cost V 2 bases and J 0 bases, with 12 bases left between them. Germline V gene lookup returns CDR1 ENHRY and CDR2 SYGVKD. CDR3 nucleotides: TGTGCCATCAGTGAGATGGGGGGCCCTAGCACAGATACGCAGTATTTT. This encodes CAISEMGGPSTDTQYF.

This clonotype occurred many times. J is TRBJ1-3 and V is TRBV20-1, with no clear D. Germline V lookup: CDR1 DFQATT, CDR2 SNEGSKA (reference sequence). This CDR3 comprises 13 residues. Trimming shortened V by 3 bases and J by 2 bases, and 8 bases separated the two germline ends. This CDR3 reads CSASTGAGNTIYF. CDR3 coding DNA: TGCAGTGCTAGCACTGGGGCTGGAAACACCATATATTTT.

This clonotype occurred a few times. This CDR3 is CASSASGVSLSSYNEQFF. In DNA, the CDR3 is TGTGCCAGCAGTGCTAGCGGGGTAAGCCTGAGCTCCTACAATGAGCAGTTCTTC. The V and J genes are TRBV25-1 and TRBJ2-1; 9 bases map to TRBD2. Germline CDR1 reads MGHDK; CDR2 reads SYGVNS. The length of the CDR3 is 18 residues. V dropped 4 bases and J dropped 0; count of bases not matched to a gene: 10. The full variable domain, completed using reference TRBV25-1 and TRBJ2-1, is EADIYQTPRYLVIGTGKKITLECSQTMGHDKMYWYQQDPGMELHLIHYSYGVNSTEKGDLSSESTVSRIRTEHFPLTLESARPSHTSQYLCASSASGVSLSSYNEQFFGPGTRLTVL.

This clonotype was observed a handful of times. This chain links TRBV7-9 with TRBJ1-1; D might be TRBD1 (6 bases). The CDR3 spans 14 residues. Germline CDR1 SEHNR, CDR2 FQNEAQ (reference sequence). V lost 5 bases to trimming and J lost 6 bases, with 16 bases between them. The CDR3 DNA is TGTGCCAGCAGCGAAGGAGGTTCAGGGGCTGAAGCTTTCTTT. This encodes CASSEGGSGAEAFF.

This rearrangement joins TRBV11-2 to TRBJ1-4; 9 bases match TRBD1. Germline V gene sequence: CDR1 SGHAT, CDR2 FQNNGV. Trimming at V came to 5 bases and at J to 2 bases, leaving 3 bases not matched to a gene. This CDR3 contains 15 residues. This CDR3 is CASSAGTGTNEKLFF. The CDR3 coding sequence is TGTGCCAGCAGCGCAGGGACAGGGACTAATGAAAAACTGTTTTTT.

The chain joins TRBV2 to TRBJ1-1; D possibly corresponds to TRBD1 (5 bases). CDR3 size: 13 residues. The germline gives CDR1 SNHLY, CDR2 FYNNEI. Deletions cut 5 bases from V and 9 bases from J, with 16 bases between. The CDR3 sequence is CASSPREQGQAFF. CDR3 DNA: TGTGCCAGCAGTCCCCGGGAGCAGGGACAAGCTTTCTTT.